One sample yielded the 13 T cell receptor beta chains listed below, sequenced in a study of blood T cell repertoires in COVID-19. Libraries were prepared by immunoSEQ multiplex PCR; TCRdb keeps only in-frame clonotypes and omits some of them. This sample has about 270,000 clones, with roughly 86% found just once. The sequenced sample was peripheral blood. Source of these receptors: a woman in her sixties who had recovered from COVID-19.

This rearrangement joins TRBV27 to TRBJ2-1; 10 bases fit TRBD2. V lost 3 bases, J lost 12 bases, and 11 bases stayed unmatched. Per the germline V gene, CDR1 is MNHEY and CDR2 is SMNVEV (reference sequence). The CDR3 loop spans 15 amino acids. CDR3 amino acids: CASSFLSSGGGGQFF. The CDR3, as DNA: TGTGCCAGCAGTTTTCTTTCTAGCGGGGGCGGGGGGCAGTTCTTC.

The chain links TRBV9 to TRBJ2-3; maybe TRBD2 (7 bases). V dropped 4 bases and J dropped 4 bases, with 19 bases sitting between them. This CDR3 contains 16 residues. CDR1 and CDR2 (germline): SGDLS, YYNGEE. The CDR3 region has the DNA TGTGCCAGCAGCTTCGCCCCGGGGGGCGGCGCAGATACGCAGTATTTT. Its protein is CASSFAPGGGADTQYF.

The V gene is TRBV20-1, the J gene TRBJ2-4; 7 bases match TRBD1. CDR1 and CDR2 (germline): DFQATT, SNEGSKA (reference sequence). This CDR3 comprises 19 residues. The V and J ends lost 3 bases and 0 bases, in that order; junction bases with no gene match: 17. Here the CDR3 DNA reads TGCAGTGCTAGTCGCCCCGACAGGGTTCATCCAAAAGCCAAAAACATTCAGTACTTC. Amino acid sequence: CSASRPDRVHPKAKNIQYF.

The chain joins TRBV28 to TRBJ2-5; tentative D call: TRBD1 (5 bases). The germline V and J ends were trimmed by 3 bases and 2 bases, with 13 bases remaining between them. The CDR3 contains 15 residues. Germline values: CDR1 MDHEN, CDR2 SYDVKM. The CDR3 region has the DNA TGTGCCAGCAGTTTTATCCAGACAGCTCAAGAGACCCAGTACTTC. Protein sequence: CASSFIQTAQETQYF.

This clone was counted a single time. J is TRBJ2-1 and V is TRBV19, with 12 bases aligning to TRBD2. The length of the CDR3 is 16 residues. Germline-derived CDR1 and CDR2 are LNHDA and SQIVND (reference sequence). J lost 9 bases, V lost 7 bases, and 13 bases had no gene match. In nucleotides, the CDR3 is TGTGCCAGTACCTTCGGAGCTAGCGGGGGGGCTGGTGAGCAGTTCTTC. Amino acid sequence: CASTFGASGGAGEQFF.

V gene TRBV19 combines with J gene TRBJ1-5; D remains unclear. The CDR3 spans 15 residues. Trimming removed 5 bases at V and 0 bases at J, with 11 bases between. CDR1 is LNHDA, CDR2 SQIVND, per germline (reference sequence). The CDR3 DNA sequence: TGTGCCAGTAGTGTAATTGTTATTAGCAATCAGCCCCAGCATTTT. Protein product: CASSVIVISNQPQHF.

This clone was picked up a small number of times. The genes are TRBV4-1 and TRBJ2-1; 10 bases are shared with TRBD2. The length of the CDR3 is 17 residues. Germline-derived CDR1 and CDR2 are MGHRA and YSYEKL. V was pared by 3 bases and J by 3 bases, with 8 bases of the junction left unmatched. CDR3 loop: CASSQTPSGGHYNEQFF. The DNA for the CDR3 is TGCGCCAGCAGCCAGACTCCTAGCGGGGGCCACTACAATGAGCAGTTCTTC.

The chain links TRBV5-1 to TRBJ2-4; D may be TRBD1 (6 bases). Germline V gene lookup returns CDR1 SGHRS and CDR2 YFSETQ. The V and J ends lost 0 bases and 7 bases respectively, with 11 bases between them. The CDR3 contains 14 residues. CDR3 nucleotide sequence: TGCGCCAGCAGCTTGGTTTCGAGGGGGAACATTCAGTACTTC. It encodes CASSLVSRGNIQYF.

The chain carries TRBV7-2 and TRBJ1-4; 11 bases are shared with TRBD1. J lost 8 bases, V lost 7 bases, and 6 bases had no gene match. There are 14 residues in the CDR3. CDR1 is SGHTA and CDR2 is FQGNSA in the germline V gene. This CDR3 is CASTQDRGQEKLFF. CDR3 in DNA: TGTGCCAGCACCCAGGACAGGGGGCAGGAAAAACTGTTTTTT.

The chain couples TRBV4-2 to TRBJ1-3; 9 bases line up with TRBD1. The V gene's germline CDR1 is LGHNA and CDR2 YNFKEQ. The CDR3 spans 19 residues. V was clipped by 4 bases and J by 2 bases; unmatched bases: 15. The CDR3 region is CASSPSQDRGRITGNTIYF. Written as DNA, the CDR3 is TGTGCCAGCAGCCCCAGTCAGGACAGGGGACGGATAACTGGAAACACCATATATTTT.

The genes are TRBV28 and TRBJ1-1; tentative D call: TRBD1 (6 bases). With 1 base removed from V and 5 bases from J, the gap between germline ends came to 23 bases. The CDR3 length is 18 residues. From germline, CDR1 is MDHEN and CDR2 SYDVKM. CDR3 sequence reads: CASSLLGQGARGDTEAFF. The CDR3 DNA reads as TGTGCCAGCAGTTTATTAGGTCAAGGGGCCAGGGGAGATACTGAAGCTTTCTTT.

This chain uses TRBV16 with TRBJ2-7; D is unclear. The V gene lost 4 bases and the J gene lost 1 base, with 11 bases spanning the gap. Per germline, CDR1 KGHSY and CDR2 FQNENV. The CDR3 has 14 amino acids. CDR3 sequence: CASSRNGQSYEQYF. DNA of the CDR3: TGTGCCAGCAGCCGAAATGGCCAGTCCTACGAGCAGTACTTC.

This clone was counted a single time. The gene calls are TRBV11-1 and TRBJ2-7, with D tentatively TRBD1 (5 bases). Trimming left V 1 base short and J 6 bases short, with 7 bases between. Germline V gene lookup returns CDR1 SGHAT and CDR2 FQDESV (reference sequence). This CDR3 has 12 amino acids. CDR3 loop: CASSLVGLEQYF. CDR3 DNA: TGTGCCAGCAGCTTAGTGGGGCTCGAGCAGTACTTC.